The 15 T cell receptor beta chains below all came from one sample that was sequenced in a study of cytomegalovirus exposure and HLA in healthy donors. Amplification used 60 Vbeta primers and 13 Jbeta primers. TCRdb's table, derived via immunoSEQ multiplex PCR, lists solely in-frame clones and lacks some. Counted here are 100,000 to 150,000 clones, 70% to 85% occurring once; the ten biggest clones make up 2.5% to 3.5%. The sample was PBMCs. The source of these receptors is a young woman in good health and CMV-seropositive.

The CDR3 here is CASSPLNGLAAGELFF. Written as DNA, the CDR3 is TGTGCCAGCTCACCACTTAATGGACTAGCGGCCGGGGAGCTGTTTTTT. This chain links TRBV18 with TRBJ2-2; 10 bases agree with TRBD2. V was clipped by 1 base and J by 6 bases; unmatched bases: 5. Germline V CDR1 and CDR2: KGHSH, LQKENI. The CDR3 covers 16 residues.

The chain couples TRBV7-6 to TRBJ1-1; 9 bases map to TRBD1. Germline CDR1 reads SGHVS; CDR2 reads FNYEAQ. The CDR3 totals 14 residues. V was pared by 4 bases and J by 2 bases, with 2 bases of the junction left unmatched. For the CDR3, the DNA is TGTGCCAGCAGCTCCACAGGGGGCAACACTGAAGCTTTCTTT. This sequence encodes CASSSTGGNTEAFF.

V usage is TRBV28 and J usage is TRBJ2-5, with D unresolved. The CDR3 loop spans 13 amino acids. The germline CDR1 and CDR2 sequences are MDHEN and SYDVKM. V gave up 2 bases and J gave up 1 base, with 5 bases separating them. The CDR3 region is CASSLNSQETQYF. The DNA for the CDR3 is TGTGCCAGCAGTTTAAACAGCCAAGAGACCCAGTACTTC.

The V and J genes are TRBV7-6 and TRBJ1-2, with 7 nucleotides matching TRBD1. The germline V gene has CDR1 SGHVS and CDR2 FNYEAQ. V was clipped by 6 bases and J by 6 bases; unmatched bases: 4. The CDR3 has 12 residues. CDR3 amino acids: CASSFTGDGYTF. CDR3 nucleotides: TGTGCCAGCAGTTTTACAGGGGATGGCTACACCTTC.

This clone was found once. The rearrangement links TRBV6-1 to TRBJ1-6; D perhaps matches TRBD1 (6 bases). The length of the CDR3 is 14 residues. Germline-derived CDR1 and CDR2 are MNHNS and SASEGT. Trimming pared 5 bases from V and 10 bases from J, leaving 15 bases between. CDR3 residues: CASSPQGFGSPLHF. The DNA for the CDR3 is TGTGCCAGCAGTCCACAGGGTTTTGGGTCACCCCTCCACTTT.

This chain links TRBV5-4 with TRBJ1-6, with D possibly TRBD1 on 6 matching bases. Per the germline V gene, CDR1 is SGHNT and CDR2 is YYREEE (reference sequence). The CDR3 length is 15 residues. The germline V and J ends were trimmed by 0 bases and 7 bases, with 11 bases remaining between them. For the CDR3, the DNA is TGTGCCAGCAGCTTGGAGGACAGTGGGAATTCACCCCTCCACTTT. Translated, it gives CASSLEDSGNSPLHF.

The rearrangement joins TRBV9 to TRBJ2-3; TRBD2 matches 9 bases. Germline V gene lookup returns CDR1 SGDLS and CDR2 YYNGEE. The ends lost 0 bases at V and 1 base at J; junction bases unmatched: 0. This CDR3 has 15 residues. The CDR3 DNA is TGTGCCAGCAGCGTAGGCGGGGGGGGCACAGATACGCAGTATTTT. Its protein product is CASSVGGGGTDTQYF.

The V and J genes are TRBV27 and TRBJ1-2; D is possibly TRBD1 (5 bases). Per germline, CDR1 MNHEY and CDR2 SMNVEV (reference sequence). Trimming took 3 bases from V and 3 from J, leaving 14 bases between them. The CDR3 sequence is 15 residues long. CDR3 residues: CASSFFGAGDYGYTF. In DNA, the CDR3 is TGTGCCAGCAGTTTCTTTGGGGCGGGGGACTATGGCTACACCTTC.

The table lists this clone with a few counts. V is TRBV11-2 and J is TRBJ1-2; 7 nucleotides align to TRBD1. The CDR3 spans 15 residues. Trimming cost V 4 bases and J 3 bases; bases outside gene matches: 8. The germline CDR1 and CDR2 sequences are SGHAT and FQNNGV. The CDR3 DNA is TGTGCCAGCAGCTCGTGGGGACAGCAAGACTATGGCTACACCTTC. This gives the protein CASSSWGQQDYGYTF.

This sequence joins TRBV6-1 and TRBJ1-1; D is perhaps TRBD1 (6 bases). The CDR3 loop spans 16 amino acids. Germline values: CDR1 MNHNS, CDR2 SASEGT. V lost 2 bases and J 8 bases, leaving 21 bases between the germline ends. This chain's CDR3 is CASSEPTDRVLPEAFF. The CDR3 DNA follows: TGTGCCAGCAGTGAACCCACGGACAGAGTTTTACCAGAAGCTTTCTTT.

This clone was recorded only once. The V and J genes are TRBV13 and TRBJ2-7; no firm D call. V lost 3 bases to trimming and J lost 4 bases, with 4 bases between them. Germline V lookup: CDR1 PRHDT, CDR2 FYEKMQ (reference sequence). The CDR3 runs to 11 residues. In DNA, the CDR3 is TGTGCCAGCAGCTTTTCTTACGAGCAGTACTTC. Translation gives CASSFSYEQYF. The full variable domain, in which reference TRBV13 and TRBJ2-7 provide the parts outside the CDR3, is AAGVIQSPRHLIKEKRETATLKCYPIPRHDTVYWYQQGPGQDPQFLISFYEKMQSDKGSIPDRFSAQQFSDYHSELNMSSLELGDSALYFCASSFSYEQYFGPGTRLTVT.

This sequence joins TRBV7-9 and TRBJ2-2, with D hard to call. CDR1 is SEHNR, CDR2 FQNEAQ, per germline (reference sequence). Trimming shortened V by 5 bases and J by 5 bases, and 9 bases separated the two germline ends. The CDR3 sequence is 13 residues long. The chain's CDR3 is CASSPLVTGELFF. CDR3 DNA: TGTGCCAGCAGCCCCCTAGTAACCGGGGAGCTGTTTTTT. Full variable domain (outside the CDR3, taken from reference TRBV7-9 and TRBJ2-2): DTGVSQNPRHKITKRGQNVTFRCDPISEHNRLYWYRQTLGQGPEFLTYFQNEAQLEKSRLLSDRFSAERPKGSFSTLEIQRTEQGDSAMYLCASSPLVTGELFFGEGSRLTVL.

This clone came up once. CDR3 sequence reads: CASSLTGGWEQYF. CDR3 nucleotides: TGTGCCAGCAGTCTGACAGGGGGTTGGGAGCAGTACTTC. This rearrangement joins TRBV27 to TRBJ2-7, with TRBD1 matching 9 bases. Germline CDR1 and CDR2: MNHEY and SMNVEV (reference sequence). After removal of 5 bases from V and 7 bases from J, the junction contained 6 bases not matched to a gene. The CDR3 is made up of 13 amino acids.

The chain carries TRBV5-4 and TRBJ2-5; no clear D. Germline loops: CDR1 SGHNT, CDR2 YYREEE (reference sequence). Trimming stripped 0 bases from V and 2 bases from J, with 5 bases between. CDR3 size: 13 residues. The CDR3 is CASSLGPQETQYF. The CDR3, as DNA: TGTGCCAGCAGCTTGGGTCCACAAGAGACCCAGTACTTC.

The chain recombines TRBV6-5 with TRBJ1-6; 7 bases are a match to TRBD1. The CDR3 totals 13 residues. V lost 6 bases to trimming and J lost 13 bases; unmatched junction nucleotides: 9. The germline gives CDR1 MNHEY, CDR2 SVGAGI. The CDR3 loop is CASRWDRASPLHF. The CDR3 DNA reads TGTGCCAGCAGGTGGGACAGAGCTAGTCCCCTCCACTTT.